These 32 T cell receptor beta chains came from one sample sequenced in a study of T cell responses to AZD1222 COVID-19 vaccine. TCRdb keeps only in-frame clones here, not all; method: immunoSEQ multiplex PCR. The data show approximately 170,000 clones, roughly 89% seen once. The sample here was peripheral blood, taken 28 days after the second AZD1222 dose. These receptors all stem from an adult who received the AZD1222 COVID-19 vaccine.

This sequence joins TRBV5-1 and TRBJ1-1; D possibly corresponds to TRBD1 (6 bases). Trimming removed 0 bases at V and 9 bases at J, with 9 bases between. Looked up from germline, CDR1 is SGHRS and CDR2 is YFSETQ. CDR3 size: 12 residues. The DNA for the CDR3 is TGCGCCAGCAGCTTGGAGGACAGCAAAGCTTTCTTT. This translates into CASSLEDSKAFF.

This chain joins TRBV6-1 and TRBJ1-5; a weak D match, TRBD1 (6 bases). CDR1 is MNHNS and CDR2 is SASEGT in the germline V gene. CDR3 length: 15 residues. Trimming stripped 2 bases from V and 7 bases from J, with 15 bases between. DNA of the CDR3: TGTGCCAGCAGTGAAATGGCGATCAGGGGCCAGCCCCAGCATTTT. Translated: CASSEMAIRGQPQHF.

The CDR3 DNA follows: TGTGCCAGCAGCTTAGATCCCTGGGACAGGGTAGGAGTCGATGAAAAACTGTTTTTT. It is translated as CASSLDPWDRVGVDEKLFF. The rearrangement uses TRBV11-2 and TRBJ1-4; 9 bases map to TRBD1. CDR3 length: 19 residues. V lost 0 bases to trimming and J lost 6 bases; unmatched junction nucleotides: 14. Germline assignment: CDR1 SGHAT and CDR2 FQNNGV.

The chain employs TRBV7-2 and TRBJ2-5; D perhaps matches TRBD2 (7 bases). CDR1 SGHTA and CDR2 FQGNSA come from the germline V gene. V lost 0 bases, J lost 4 bases, and 21 bases lay in between. This CDR3 spans 18 amino acids. This CDR3 is CASSLAGGGGAKIETQYF. The CDR3, as DNA: TGTGCCAGCAGCTTAGCGGGAGGAGGGGGGGCTAAGATAGAGACCCAGTACTTC.

This chain connects TRBV11-2 to TRBJ2-5; D is undetermined. Trimming stripped 1 base from V and 1 base from J, with 1 base between. The germline gives CDR1 SGHAT, CDR2 FQNNGV. CDR3 length: 12 amino acids. CDR3 sequence (DNA): TGTGCCAGCAGCTTAGTCCAAGAGACCCAGTACTTC. Amino acid sequence: CASSLVQETQYF.

V usage is TRBV19 and J usage is TRBJ1-1; possible D gene TRBD1, 5 bases. The V gene's germline CDR1 is LNHDA and CDR2 SQIVND (reference sequence). V was pared by 3 bases and J by 6 bases, with 14 bases between. This CDR3 has 14 amino acids. The CDR3 reads CASSIGGVLAEAFF. In DNA form, the CDR3 reads TGTGCCAGTAGTATTGGGGGGGTTCTCGCTGAAGCTTTCTTT.

As for this clone: The sample has other DNA sequences that encode this CDR3 too. The chain recombines TRBV4-3 with TRBJ1-1, with D perhaps TRBD1 (5 bases). The CDR3 loop spans 15 amino acids. CDR1 and CDR2 (germline): LGHNA, YSLEER. Deletions cut 0 bases from V and 4 bases from J, with 12 bases between. The CDR3 sequence is CASSQDWGVSTEAFF. The CDR3 nucleotides are TGCGCCAGCAGCCAAGATTGGGGGGTCTCCACTGAAGCTTTCTTT.

V is TRBV19 and J is TRBJ1-2; the D is unclear. There are 14 residues in the CDR3. V lost 7 bases, J lost 3 bases, and 15 bases lay in between. Per the germline V gene, CDR1 is LNHDA and CDR2 is SQIVND (reference sequence). CDR3 region: CASTPLRSYYGYTF. The DNA for the CDR3 is TGTGCCAGTACCCCTCTAAGGAGTTACTATGGCTACACCTTC.

The chain joins TRBV9 to TRBJ1-4, with TRBD1 matching 7 bases. Per the germline V gene, CDR1 is SGDLS and CDR2 is YYNGEE. This CDR3 is 14 amino acids long. V shed 0 bases, J shed 8 bases, and the junction held 4 bases outside the gene matches. The CDR3 sequence: CASSVAPQGEKLFF. In nucleotides, the CDR3 is TGTGCCAGCAGCGTAGCTCCACAGGGGGAAAAACTGTTTTTT.

CDR3 nucleotides: TGTGCCACCAGCCCCGGGACAGGCCATTCCGGGGAGTGGGAGCTGTTTTTT. Its protein product is CATSPGTGHSGEWELFF. The V call is TRBV24-1, the J call TRBJ2-2; 8 positions agree with TRBD1. CDR3 length: 17 amino acids. V shed 7 bases and J 9 bases; nucleotides not matched to a gene: 18. The V gene's germline CDR1 is KGHDR and CDR2 SFDVKD.

The V gene is TRBV25-1, the J gene TRBJ2-7; 8 bases agree with TRBD1. Germline trimming cut 7 bases from V and 4 bases from J; bases unmatched to any gene: 6. CDR3 length: 13 residues. CDR1 is MGHDK and CDR2 is SYGVNS in the germline V gene. The CDR3 spells CASKSTGGYEQYF. In DNA, the CDR3 is TGTGCCAGCAAGAGTACAGGGGGGTACGAGCAGTACTTC.

The chain links TRBV27 to TRBJ2-7, with 8 nucleotides matching TRBD2. This CDR3 contains 15 residues. Germline V gene lookup returns CDR1 MNHEY and CDR2 SMNVEV (reference sequence). V was clipped by 3 bases and J by 7 bases; unmatched bases: 11. The CDR3: CASSFLTTGGREQYF. In DNA form, the CDR3 reads TGTGCCAGCAGTTTTCTGACTACGGGGGGGCGTGAGCAGTACTTC.

This chain connects TRBV6-5 to TRBJ1-6; D uncertain. The CDR3 loop spans 15 amino acids. CDR1 is MNHEY and CDR2 is SVGAGI in the germline V gene. V lost 2 bases to trimming and J lost 3 bases, with 8 bases between them. CDR3 bases: TGTGCCAGCAGTTACGCGGATAACTATAATTCACCCCTCCACTTT. Protein sequence: CASSYADNYNSPLHF.

CDR3 sequence (DNA): TGTGCCAGCAGCCCGACAGTTGGAAACACCATATATTTT. Its translation: CASSPTVGNTIYF. This sequence joins TRBV3-1 (or the pseudogene TRBV3-2) and TRBJ1-3; tentatively, D is TRBD1 (5 bases). V was trimmed by 4 bases and J by 3 bases, leaving 7 bases between them. The CDR3 is 13 amino acids. In germline, CDR1 is LGHDT, CDR2 YNNKEL (reference sequence).

The chain recombines TRBV7-2 with TRBJ1-1; 8 nucleotides match TRBD1. CDR3 size: 13 residues. Germline V gene data show CDR1 as SGHTA and CDR2 as FQGNSA. The ends lost 3 bases at V and 4 bases at J; junction bases unmatched: 1. CDR3 loop: CASSLTGATEAFF. For the CDR3, the DNA is TGTGCCAGCAGCTTGACAGGGGCCACTGAAGCTTTCTTT.

The chain is built from TRBV6-5 and TRBJ1-5, with D tentatively TRBD1 (6 bases). Trimming removed 6 bases from V and 3 bases from J, with 12 bases in between. The CDR3 contains 14 residues. Looked up from germline, CDR1 is MNHEY and CDR2 is SVGAGI. CDR3 loop: CASSRTVYNQPQHF. The CDR3 DNA reads as TGTGCCAGCAGCCGGACAGTGTACAATCAGCCCCAGCATTTT.

The rearrangement uses TRBV9 and TRBJ1-3; no firm D call. Germline CDR1 SGDLS, CDR2 YYNGEE. V was shortened by 0 bases and J by 0 bases, with 7 bases between the two germline ends. CDR3 length equals 15 residues. The CDR3, as DNA: TGTGCCAGCAGCGTAGCGGGGAGCTCTGGAAACACCATATATTTT. Translation gives CASSVAGSSGNTIYF.

V is TRBV7-2 and J is TRBJ1-1; 7 bases line up with TRBD1. Germline loops: CDR1 SGHTA, CDR2 FQGNSA. The CDR3 totals 14 residues. The V and J ends lost 5 bases and 4 bases, in that order; junction bases with no gene match: 7. This CDR3 reads CASSPWDRGTEAFF. As DNA, the CDR3 is TGTGCCAGCAGCCCATGGGACAGAGGCACTGAAGCTTTCTTT.

CDR3 residues: CASSPGTGVVGYTF. CDR3 DNA: TGTGCCAGCAGTCCCGGGACAGGGGTAGTTGGCTACACCTTC. The genes are TRBV2 and TRBJ1-2; the match to TRBD1 covers 10 bases. CDR3 length: 14 amino acids. Germline V CDR1 and CDR2: SNHLY, FYNNEI. V lost 5 bases, J lost 7 bases, and 7 bases stayed unmatched.

The V gene is TRBV20-1, the J gene TRBJ1-3; 8 positions match TRBD1. This CDR3 has 11 amino acids. Germline CDR1 is DFQATT and CDR2 is SNEGSKA (reference sequence). Losses at the gene ends were 6 bases for V and 8 bases for J; bases not matched to a gene: 3. The CDR3 here is CSARQGYTIYF. The CDR3 nucleotides read TGCAGTGCAAGACAGGGGTACACCATATATTTT.

This clone was seen once. The rearrangement uses TRBV2 and TRBJ2-7, with TRBD1 as a possible D gene (5 bases). Germline loops: CDR1 SNHLY, CDR2 FYNNEI. The CDR3 covers 15 residues. V lost 1 base and J lost 0, with 10 bases in between. DNA of the CDR3: TGTGCCAGCAGTGAAGGCCAGGGTCGCTCCTACGAGCAGTACTTC. Protein sequence: CASSEGQGRSYEQYF.

This chain connects TRBV5-4 to TRBJ2-2; 8 positions match TRBD1. Germline lookup yields CDR1 SGHNT and CDR2 YYREEE (reference sequence). The CDR3 sequence is 16 residues long. V was pared by 4 bases and J by 1 base, with 6 bases of the junction left unmatched. CDR3: CASSRPGTGNTGELFF. The CDR3 DNA reads as TGTGCCAGCAGCCGTCCCGGGACAGGGAACACCGGGGAGCTGTTTTTT.

The chain employs TRBV7-8 and TRBJ1-4, with TRBD1 matching 8 bases. The CDR3 is made up of 17 amino acids. Germline V lookup: CDR1 SGHVS, CDR2 FQNEAQ. V lost 3 bases to trimming and J lost 3 bases; unmatched junction nucleotides: 9. Here the CDR3 DNA reads TGTGCCAGCAGCTTTGGGACAGGCTATTCAGCTAATGAAAAACTGTTTTTT. Encoded protein: CASSFGTGYSANEKLFF.

The chain combines TRBV7-2 with TRBJ1-1, with a possible D match to TRBD1 (5 bases). Germline V gives CDR1 SGHTA, CDR2 FQGNSA. The germline V and J ends were trimmed by 1 base and 7 bases, with 10 bases remaining between them. The CDR3 is made up of 13 amino acids. The CDR3 coding sequence is TGTGCCAGCAGCTTAGATGAGGGGTATGAAGCTTTCTTT. Amino acids: CASSLDEGYEAFF.

This clone showed up just a few times. V gene TRBV11-3 combines with J gene TRBJ2-1; tentative D call: TRBD2 (5 bases). Looked up from germline, CDR1 is SGHNT and CDR2 is YENEEA. This CDR3 spans 14 amino acids. The V gene lost 2 bases and the J gene lost 6 bases, with 11 bases spanning the gap. The CDR3 bases are TGTGCCAGCAGCTTAATCAGCGGTCCCAATGAGCAGTTCTTC. Translation gives CASSLISGPNEQFF.

This clone was detected once. The gene calls are TRBV6-5 and TRBJ1-6; D is unresolved. This CDR3 spans 12 amino acids. V dropped 6 bases and J dropped 8 bases, with 8 bases sitting between them. Germline CDR1 is MNHEY and CDR2 is SVGAGI. The DNA for the CDR3 is TGTGCCAGCAGGTTCGGTGATTCACCCCTCCACTTT. Translated, it gives CASRFGDSPLHF.

The chain uses TRBV6-5 and TRBJ2-2, with D uncertain. Trimming took 2 bases from V and 5 from J, leaving 9 bases between them. CDR3 size: 14 residues. Looked up from germline, CDR1 is MNHEY and CDR2 is SVGAGI. CDR3 region: CASSYLQKTGELFF. The CDR3 DNA follows: TGTGCCAGCAGTTACCTACAGAAAACCGGGGAGCTGTTTTTT.

The chain recombines TRBV27 with TRBJ1-2; 7 nucleotides match TRBD1. V dropped 4 bases and J dropped 4; count of bases not matched to a gene: 3. The CDR3 contains 13 residues. Germline CDR1 and CDR2: MNHEY and SMNVEV (reference sequence). CDR3 DNA: TGTGCCAGCAGTTCGACAGGGTTCTATGGCTACACCTTC. Translated: CASSSTGFYGYTF.

The gene calls are TRBV4-3 and TRBJ2-7; no reliable D call. V lost 0 bases and J lost 7, with 16 bases in between. From germline, CDR1 is LGHNA and CDR2 YSLEER. There are 15 residues in the CDR3. The CDR3, as DNA: TGCGCCAGCAGCCAAGAGGTCCGTGACCGAGGAGAGCAGTACTTC. Its protein product is CASSQEVRDRGEQYF.

V gene TRBV3-1 (or the pseudogene TRBV3-2) combines with J gene TRBJ1-2; 9 bases match TRBD1. Germline V gene data show CDR1 as LGHDT and CDR2 as YNNKEL (reference sequence). The CDR3 sequence is 16 residues long. V was pared by 3 bases and J by 4 bases, with 9 bases of the junction left unmatched. In DNA form, the CDR3 reads TGTGCCAGCAGCCAGGGGGACAGGGCTTTTACCTATGGCTACACCTTC. Translated, it gives CASSQGDRAFTYGYTF.

This rearrangement joins TRBV3-1 (or the pseudogene TRBV3-2) to TRBJ1-2; D is perhaps TRBD1 (6 bases). Germline V gene data show CDR1 as LGHDT and CDR2 as YNNKEL (reference sequence). V dropped 5 bases and J dropped 4 bases, with 11 bases sitting between them. The CDR3 spans 13 residues. The CDR3 here is CASSNGQSYGYTF. Here the CDR3 DNA reads TGTGCCAGCAGCAATGGACAGTCCTATGGCTACACCTTC.

The chain has TRBV19 and TRBJ2-7; D is unresolved. The V and J ends lost 3 bases and 2 bases respectively, with 11 bases between them. From germline, CDR1 is LNHDA and CDR2 SQIVND (reference sequence). The CDR3 has 14 residues. The DNA of the CDR3 is TGTGCCAGTAGTATCGGACCGAAACCCTACGAGCAGTACTTC. The encoded protein is CASSIGPKPYEQYF.